The clone carrying this T cell receptor (beta chain) occurred a few times. Its matching antigen is unknown. The CDR3 covers 13 residues. Trimming stripped 4 bases from V and 4 bases from J, with 5 bases between. A second about 7 to 11 cycle PCR used barcoded and J-beta primers. One entry per CDR3 protein, called by TCRdb with MiXCR from the 5' RACE reads. The sample shows approximately 1,700,000 distinct CDR3 sequences, about 39% of them seen only once. The data originate from a study of blood T cells in healthy people across ages. Study-level information: When template switching was applied, about one barcoded beta molecule was captured per two T cells. Findings of the study overall: With age, beta diversity per million T cells declined roughly linearly, significantly by roughly 40. Compared with aged donors, long-lived donors showed fewer expanded clones, suggesting selection.

With each sample, at least 6 micrograms of total RNA were extracted. This TCR was recovered from a human donor in good health. This chain uses TRBV12-3 or TRBV12-4 with TRBJ2-6, with unresolved D. The sequencing sample was made of blood. In DNA, the CDR3 is TGTGCCAGCAGTTATGCCGGGGCCAACGTCCTGACTTTC. Amino acid sequence: CASSYAGANVLTF.